This T cell receptor beta chain was documented in a study of blood T cell repertoires in COVID-19. Assay used: immunoSEQ multiplex PCR; TCRdb lists only in-frame clones, some missing. The repertoire holds about 240,000 clones, with approximately 85% as singletons. Material: peripheral blood. The receptor comes from an elderly man with acute or convalescent COVID-19.

The CDR3 region is CASIHGGGGHGYTF. The CDR3 bases are TGTGCCAGCATCCACGGGGGCGGGGGGCATGGCTACACCTTC. This rearrangement joins TRBV6-5 to TRBJ1-2; D is perhaps TRBD1 (6 bases). Trimming took off 7 bases at V and 6 bases at J, with 18 bases between the two ends. The CDR3 loop spans 14 amino acids. Germline V CDR1 and CDR2: MNHEY, SVGAGI.